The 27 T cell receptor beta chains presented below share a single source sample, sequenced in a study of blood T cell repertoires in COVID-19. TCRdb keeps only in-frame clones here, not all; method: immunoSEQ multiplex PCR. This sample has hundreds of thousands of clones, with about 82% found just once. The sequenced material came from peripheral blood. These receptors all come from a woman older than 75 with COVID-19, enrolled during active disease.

The CDR3 sequence: CASRRRENYGYTF. The CDR3 nucleotides are TGTGCCAGCAGACGACGGGAAAACTATGGCTACACCTTC. This chain uses TRBV6-5 with TRBJ1-2; D is unresolved. Trimming removed 6 bases from V and 2 bases from J, with 10 bases in between. Germline lookup yields CDR1 MNHEY and CDR2 SVGAGI. This CDR3 region has 13 residues.

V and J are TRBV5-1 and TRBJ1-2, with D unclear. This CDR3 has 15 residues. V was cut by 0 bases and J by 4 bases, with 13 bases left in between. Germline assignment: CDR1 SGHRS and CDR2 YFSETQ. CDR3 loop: CASSLASKQPYGYTF. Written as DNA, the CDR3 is TGCGCCAGCAGCTTGGCCTCAAAGCAACCCTATGGCTACACCTTC. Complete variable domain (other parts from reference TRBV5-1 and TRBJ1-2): KAGVTQTPRYLIKTRGQQVTLSCSPISGHRSVSWYQQTPGQGLQFLFEYFSETQRNKGNFPGRFSGRQFSNSRSEMNVSTLELGDSALYLCASSLASKQPYGYTFGSGTRLTVV.

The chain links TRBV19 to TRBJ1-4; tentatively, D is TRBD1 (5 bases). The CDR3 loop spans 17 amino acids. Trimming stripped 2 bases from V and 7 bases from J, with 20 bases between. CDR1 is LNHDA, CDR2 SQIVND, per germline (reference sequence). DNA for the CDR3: TGTGCCAGTAGTATATCAGCCCTGTCCAGGGTGGGTGAAAAACTGTTTTTT. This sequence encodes CASSISALSRVGEKLFF.

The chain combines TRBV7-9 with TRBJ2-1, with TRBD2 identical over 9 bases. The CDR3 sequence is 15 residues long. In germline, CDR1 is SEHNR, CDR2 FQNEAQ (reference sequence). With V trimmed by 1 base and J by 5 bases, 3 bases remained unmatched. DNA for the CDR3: TGTGCCAGCAGCTTAGGGAGCGGGGGGAACAATGAGCAGTTCTTC. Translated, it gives CASSLGSGGNNEQFF.

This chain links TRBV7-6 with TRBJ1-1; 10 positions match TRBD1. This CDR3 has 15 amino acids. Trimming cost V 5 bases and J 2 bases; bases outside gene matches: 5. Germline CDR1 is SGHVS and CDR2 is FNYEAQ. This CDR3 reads CASSARQGANTEAFF. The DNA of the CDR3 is TGTGCCAGCAGCGCCAGACAGGGGGCAAACACTGAAGCTTTCTTT.

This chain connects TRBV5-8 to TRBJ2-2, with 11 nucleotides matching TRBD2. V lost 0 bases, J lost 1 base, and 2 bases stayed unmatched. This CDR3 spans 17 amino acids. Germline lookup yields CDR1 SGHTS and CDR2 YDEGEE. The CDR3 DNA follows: TGTGCCAGCAGCTTGGAAACTAGCGGGGGGAACACCGGGGAGCTGTTTTTT. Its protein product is CASSLETSGGNTGELFF.

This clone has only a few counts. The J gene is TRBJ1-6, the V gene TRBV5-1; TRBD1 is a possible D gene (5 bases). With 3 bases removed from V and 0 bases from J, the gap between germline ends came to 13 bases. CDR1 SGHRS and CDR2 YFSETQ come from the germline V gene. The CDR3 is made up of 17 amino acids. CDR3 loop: CASSSLLGGSYNSPLHF. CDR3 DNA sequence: TGCGCCAGCAGCTCGCTCCTCGGGGGCTCCTATAATTCACCCCTCCACTTT.

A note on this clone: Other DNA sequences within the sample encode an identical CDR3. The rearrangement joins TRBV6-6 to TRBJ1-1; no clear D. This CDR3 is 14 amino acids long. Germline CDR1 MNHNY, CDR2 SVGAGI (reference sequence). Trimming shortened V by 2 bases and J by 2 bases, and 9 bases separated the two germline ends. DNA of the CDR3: TGTGCCAGCAGTTACCCCCAGGAAAACACTGAAGCTTTCTTT. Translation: CASSYPQENTEAFF.

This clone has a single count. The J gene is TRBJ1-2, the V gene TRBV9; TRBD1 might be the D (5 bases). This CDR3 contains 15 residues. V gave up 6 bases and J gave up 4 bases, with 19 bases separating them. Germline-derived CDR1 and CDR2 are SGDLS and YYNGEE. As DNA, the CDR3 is TGTGCCAGCACCCGTAGTGGGGCGGACCCCTATGGCTACACCTTC. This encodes CASTRSGADPYGYTF.

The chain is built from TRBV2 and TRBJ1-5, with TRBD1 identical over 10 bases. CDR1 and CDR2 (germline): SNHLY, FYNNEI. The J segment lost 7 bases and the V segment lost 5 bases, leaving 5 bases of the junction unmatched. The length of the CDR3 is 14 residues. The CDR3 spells CASSRQGARQPQHF. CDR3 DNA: TGTGCCAGCAGTCGACAGGGGGCTCGGCAGCCCCAGCATTTT. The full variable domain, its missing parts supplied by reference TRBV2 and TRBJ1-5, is EPEVTQTPSHQVTQMGQEVILRCVPISNHLYFYWYRQILGQKVEFLVSFYNNEISEKSEIFDDQFSVERPDGSNFTLKIRSTKLEDSAMYFCASSRQGARQPQHFGDGTRLSIL.

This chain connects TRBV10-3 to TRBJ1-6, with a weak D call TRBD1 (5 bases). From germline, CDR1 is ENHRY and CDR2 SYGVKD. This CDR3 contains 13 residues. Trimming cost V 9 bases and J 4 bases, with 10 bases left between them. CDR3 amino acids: CAIQDSYNSPLHF. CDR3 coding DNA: TGTGCCATACAAGACAGTTATAATTCACCCCTCCACTTT.

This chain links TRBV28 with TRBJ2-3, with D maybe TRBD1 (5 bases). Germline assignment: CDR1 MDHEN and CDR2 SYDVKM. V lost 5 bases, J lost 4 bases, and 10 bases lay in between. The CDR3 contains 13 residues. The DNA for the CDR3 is TGTGCCAGCAGTCTACAAGGGGCAGATACGCAGTATTTT. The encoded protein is CASSLQGADTQYF.

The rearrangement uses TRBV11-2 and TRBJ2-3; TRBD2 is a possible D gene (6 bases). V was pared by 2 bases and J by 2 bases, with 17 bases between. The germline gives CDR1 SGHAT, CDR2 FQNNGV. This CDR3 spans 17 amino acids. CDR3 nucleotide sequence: TGTGCCAGCAGCTTAAGGAGGGTAAGCGGAGCCACAGATACGCAGTATTTT. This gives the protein CASSLRRVSGATDTQYF.

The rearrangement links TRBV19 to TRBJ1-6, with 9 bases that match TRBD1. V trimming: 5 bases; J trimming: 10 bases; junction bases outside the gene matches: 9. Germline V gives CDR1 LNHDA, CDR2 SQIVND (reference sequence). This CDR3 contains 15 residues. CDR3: CASSSRDRVGSPLHF. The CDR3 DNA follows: TGTGCCAGTAGTTCCCGGGACAGGGTAGGCTCACCCCTCCACTTT.

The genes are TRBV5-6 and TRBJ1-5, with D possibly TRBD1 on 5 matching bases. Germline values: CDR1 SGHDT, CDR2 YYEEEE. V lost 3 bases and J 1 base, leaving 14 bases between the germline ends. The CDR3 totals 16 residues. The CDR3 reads CASSWGTGSSNQPQHF. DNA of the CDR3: TGTGCCAGCAGCTGGGGCACAGGTTCGAGCAATCAGCCCCAGCATTTT.

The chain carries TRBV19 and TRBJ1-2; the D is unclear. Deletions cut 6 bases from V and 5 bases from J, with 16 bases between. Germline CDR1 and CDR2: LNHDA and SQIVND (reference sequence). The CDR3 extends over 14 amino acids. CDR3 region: CASSKVSERYGYTF. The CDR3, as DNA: TGTGCCAGTAGCAAGGTCTCGGAGCGGTATGGCTACACCTTC.

This CDR3 reads CASSQRAAGGQRNEQFF. The CDR3 bases are TGTGCCAGCAGCCAACGGGCGGCGGGGGGGCAAAGGAATGAGCAGTTCTTC. This sequence joins TRBV3-1 (or the pseudogene TRBV3-2) and TRBJ2-1; TRBD2 matches at 9 bases. V lost 2 bases to trimming and J lost 7 bases; unmatched junction nucleotides: 12. The CDR3 totals 17 residues. Germline CDR1 reads LGHDT; CDR2 reads YNNKEL (reference sequence).

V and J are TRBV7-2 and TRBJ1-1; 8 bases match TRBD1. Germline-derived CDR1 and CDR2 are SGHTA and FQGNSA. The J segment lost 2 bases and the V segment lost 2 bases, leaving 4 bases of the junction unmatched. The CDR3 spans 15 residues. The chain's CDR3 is CASSLNRGGNTEAFF. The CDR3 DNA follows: TGTGCCAGCAGCTTAAACAGGGGGGGTAACACTGAAGCTTTCTTT. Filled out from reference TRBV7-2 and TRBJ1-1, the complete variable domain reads GAGVSQSPSNKVTEKGKDVELRCDPISGHTALYWYRQSLGQGLEFLIYFQGNSAPDKSGLPSDRFSAERTGGSVSTLTIQRTQQEDSAVYLCASSLNRGGNTEAFFGQGTRLTVV.

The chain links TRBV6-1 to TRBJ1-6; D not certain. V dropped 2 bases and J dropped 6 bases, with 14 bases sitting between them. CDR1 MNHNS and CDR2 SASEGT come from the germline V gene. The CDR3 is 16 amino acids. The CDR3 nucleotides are TGTGCCAGCAGTGAATCCGTGGGTCAGGTTAATTCACCCCTCCACTTT. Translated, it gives CASSESVGQVNSPLHF.

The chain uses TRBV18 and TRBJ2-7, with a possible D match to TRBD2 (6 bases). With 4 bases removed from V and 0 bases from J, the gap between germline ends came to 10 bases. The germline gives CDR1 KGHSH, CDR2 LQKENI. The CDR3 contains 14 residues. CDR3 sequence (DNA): TGTGCCAGCTCACGAGGGACTGCCTCCTACGAGCAGTACTTC. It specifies CASSRGTASYEQYF. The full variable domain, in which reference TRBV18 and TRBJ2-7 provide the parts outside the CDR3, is NAGVMQNPRHLVRRRGQEARLRCSPMKGHSHVYWYRQLPEEGLKFMVYLQKENIIDESGMPKERFSAEFPKEGPSILRIQQVVRGDSAAYFCASSRGTASYEQYFGPGTRLTVT.

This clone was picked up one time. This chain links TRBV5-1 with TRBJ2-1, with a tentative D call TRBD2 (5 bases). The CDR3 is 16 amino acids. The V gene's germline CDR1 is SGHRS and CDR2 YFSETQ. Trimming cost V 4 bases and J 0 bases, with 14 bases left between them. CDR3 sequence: CASSLGGSSSYNEQFF. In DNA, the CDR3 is TGCGCCAGCAGCCTGGGCGGGTCGAGCTCCTACAATGAGCAGTTCTTC.

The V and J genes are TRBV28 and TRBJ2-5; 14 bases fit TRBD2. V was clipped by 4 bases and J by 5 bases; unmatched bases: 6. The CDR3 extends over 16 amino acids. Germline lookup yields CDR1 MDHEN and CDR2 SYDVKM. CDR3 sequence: CASSSTSGGAWETQYF. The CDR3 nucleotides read TGTGCCAGCAGTTCGACTAGCGGGGGGGCCTGGGAGACCCAGTACTTC.

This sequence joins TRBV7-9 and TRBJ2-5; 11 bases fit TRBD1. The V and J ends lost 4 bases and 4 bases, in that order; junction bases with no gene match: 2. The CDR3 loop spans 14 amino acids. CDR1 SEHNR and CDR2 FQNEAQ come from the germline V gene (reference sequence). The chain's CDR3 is CASSSGTGGETQYF. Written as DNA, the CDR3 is TGTGCCAGCAGCTCCGGGACAGGGGGAGAGACCCAGTACTTC.

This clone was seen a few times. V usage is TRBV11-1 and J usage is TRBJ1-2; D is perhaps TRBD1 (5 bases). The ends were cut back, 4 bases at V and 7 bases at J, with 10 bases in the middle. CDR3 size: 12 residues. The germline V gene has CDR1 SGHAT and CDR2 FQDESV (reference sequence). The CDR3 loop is CASSSEGLGYTF. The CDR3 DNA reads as TGTGCCAGCAGCTCAGAGGGACTTGGCTACACCTTC.

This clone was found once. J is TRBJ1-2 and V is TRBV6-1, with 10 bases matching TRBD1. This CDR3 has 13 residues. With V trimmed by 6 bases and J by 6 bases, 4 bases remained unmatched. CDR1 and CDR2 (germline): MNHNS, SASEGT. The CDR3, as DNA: TGTGCCAGCAGGGGTGGACAGGGGGATGGCTACACCTTC. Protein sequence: CASRGGQGDGYTF.

CDR3 residues: CASSLAPGTARPNEQFF. CDR3 DNA sequence: TGTGCCAGCAGCTTGGCCCCCGGGACAGCCAGGCCCAATGAGCAGTTCTTC. This chain uses TRBV5-8 with TRBJ2-1, with 7 nucleotides matching TRBD1. Unmatched junction bases numbered 12, after V lost 0 bases and J lost 6 bases. CDR3 size: 17 residues. Germline V CDR1 and CDR2: SGHTS, YDEGEE.

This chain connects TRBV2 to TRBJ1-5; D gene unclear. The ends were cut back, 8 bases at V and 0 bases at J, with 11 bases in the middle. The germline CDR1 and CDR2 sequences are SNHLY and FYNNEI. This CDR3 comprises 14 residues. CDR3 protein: CASASTSSNQPQHF. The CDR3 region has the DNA TGTGCCAGCGCTTCAACAAGTAGCAATCAGCCCCAGCATTTT.